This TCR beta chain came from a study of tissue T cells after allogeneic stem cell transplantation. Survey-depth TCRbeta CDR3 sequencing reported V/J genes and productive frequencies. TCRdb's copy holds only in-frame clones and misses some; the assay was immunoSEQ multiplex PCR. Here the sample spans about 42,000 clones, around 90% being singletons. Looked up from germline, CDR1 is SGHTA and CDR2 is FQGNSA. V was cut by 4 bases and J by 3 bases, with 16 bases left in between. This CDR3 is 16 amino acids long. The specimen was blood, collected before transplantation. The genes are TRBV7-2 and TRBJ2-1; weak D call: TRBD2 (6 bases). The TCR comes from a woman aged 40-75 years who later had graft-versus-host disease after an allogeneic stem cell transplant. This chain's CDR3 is CASSSYQRENYNEQFF. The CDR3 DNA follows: TGTGCCAGCAGCTCCTACCAACGGGAGAACTACAATGAGCAGTTCTTC.